Following are 25 T cell receptor beta chains from one sample sequenced in a study of shared clonotypes between healthy human individuals. Positive CCR7 selection of CD45RO-negative cells yielded the naive CD8 cells, and terminally differentiated effector memory CD45RA+ cells were excluded. Clones were read by immunoSEQ multiplex PCR, and TCRdb kept only the in-frame ones, dropping some. This table holds hundreds of thousands of clones, roughly 95% found once. The specimen was naive CD8+ T cells sorted from blood. The receptors originated from a woman aged 30 to 39 in good health.

This chain links TRBV2 with TRBJ2-5; weak D call: TRBD2 (6 bases). Germline CDR1 reads SNHLY; CDR2 reads FYNNEI. The ends were cut back, 7 bases at V and 11 bases at J, with 14 bases in the middle. This CDR3 has 11 amino acids. CDR3 nucleotide sequence: TGTGCCAGCACTGGGGGGTGGGAGCAGTACTTC. It codes for CASTGGWEQYF.

This chain uses TRBV6-5 with TRBJ1-2; possibly TRBD1 for D (5 bases). CDR3 length equals 11 residues. From germline, CDR1 is MNHEY and CDR2 SVGAGI. V was pared by 5 bases and J by 7 bases, with 8 bases between. In DNA form, the CDR3 reads TGTGCCAGCAGTCACGGGGGTGGCTACACCTTC. It encodes CASSHGGGYTF.

V gene TRBV2 combines with J gene TRBJ2-2, with D perhaps matching TRBD2 (6 bases). V was shortened by 11 bases and J by 0 bases, with 10 bases between the two germline ends. The CDR3 sequence is 13 residues long. In germline, CDR1 is SNHLY, CDR2 FYNNEI. Written as DNA, the CDR3 is TGTGCCGGGAGGACTGCGAACACCGGGGAGCTGTTTTTT. It yields the protein CAGRTANTGELFF. Full variable domain (missing parts from reference TRBV2 and TRBJ2-2): EPEVTQTPSHQVTQMGQEVILRCVPISNHLYFYWYRQILGQKVEFLVSFYNNEISEKSEIFDDQFSVERPDGSNFTLKIRSTKLEDSAMYFCAGRTANTGELFFGEGSRLTVL.

The chain employs TRBV19 and TRBJ2-1; 8 bases are shared with TRBD1. Losses at the gene ends were 8 bases for V and 0 bases for J; bases not matched to a gene: 3. The CDR3 is 14 amino acids. Germline CDR1 reads LNHDA; CDR2 reads SQIVND (reference sequence). The CDR3 here is CASSDRASYNEQFF. The DNA of the CDR3 is TGTGCCAGTTCGGACAGGGCCTCCTACAATGAGCAGTTCTTC.

Comments on this clone: Other DNA sequences from this sample encode an identical CDR3 as well. The CDR3 DNA is TGTGCCAGCAGTTACCGTAACTACGAGCAGTACTTC. Its translation: CASSYRNYEQYF. V gene TRBV6-6 combines with J gene TRBJ2-7, with D unresolved. The V gene lost 2 bases and the J gene lost 3 bases, with 5 bases spanning the gap. Germline CDR1 MNHNY, CDR2 SVGAGI (reference sequence). This CDR3 region has 12 residues.

This chain connects TRBV6-7 to TRBJ2-3; the D is unclear. TRBV6-7 is an open reading frame whose function is uncertain. V shed 6 bases and J shed 5 bases, with 9 bases lying between them. The CDR3 has 12 residues. DNA of the CDR3: TGTGCCAGCAGGCAGACTGGAGATACGCAGTATTTT. Its translation is CASRQTGDTQYF.

This clone was detected once. V gene TRBV28 combines with J gene TRBJ2-3; 11 bases are a match to TRBD2. The CDR3 consists of 17 residues. V was pared by 3 bases and J by 0 bases, with 5 bases of the junction left unmatched. Looked up from germline, CDR1 is MDHEN and CDR2 is SYDVKM. CDR3 coding DNA: TGTGCCAGCAGTTTTAGCGGGAGGGTTTGGAGCACAGATACGCAGTATTTT. It codes for CASSFSGRVWSTDTQYF. The variable domain in full, with the rest retrieved from reference TRBV28 and TRBJ2-3, is DVKVTQSSRYLVKRTGEKVFLECVQDMDHENMFWYRQDPGLGLRLIYFSYDVKMKEKGDIPEGYSVSREKKERFSLILESASTNQTSMYLCASSFSGRVWSTDTQYFGPGTRLTVL.

This chain joins TRBV7-3 and TRBJ2-7; D unclear. The CDR3 is 13 residues long. Germline V gene data show CDR1 as SGHTA and CDR2 as FQGTGA. The V and J ends lost 6 bases and 6 bases respectively, with 15 bases between them. The CDR3 reads CASSQISGGEQYF. CDR3 nucleotides: TGTGCCAGCAGTCAAATCTCGGGTGGCGAGCAGTACTTC.

The chain couples TRBV4-2 to TRBJ2-7; no definite D call. In germline, CDR1 is LGHNA, CDR2 YNFKEQ. Deletions cut 1 base from V and 0 bases from J, with 10 bases between. There are 15 residues in the CDR3. CDR3 bases: TGTGCCAGCAGCCAAGCAGGAATAAACTCCTACGAGCAGTACTTC. It translates to CASSQAGINSYEQYF.

The chain uses TRBV11-2 and TRBJ2-3; D possibly corresponds to TRBD2 (5 bases). CDR1 and CDR2 (germline): SGHAT, FQNNGV. The V and J ends lost 2 bases and 3 bases respectively, with 12 bases between them. The CDR3 covers 15 residues. The CDR3 loop reads CASSLLGAATDTQYF. In DNA, the CDR3 is TGTGCCAGCAGCTTATTGGGAGCGGCGACAGATACGCAGTATTTT.

The rearrangement uses TRBV9 and TRBJ2-6; tentatively, D is TRBD1 (6 bases). Trimming removed 3 bases at V and 4 bases at J, with 26 bases between. Per germline, CDR1 SGDLS and CDR2 YYNGEE. The CDR3 spans 20 residues. The CDR3 DNA follows: TGTGCCAGCAGCGCACCGGAGAAGGGACACGAGGAAGCGGGGGCCAACGTCCTGACTTTC. Translated, it gives CASSAPEKGHEEAGANVLTF. Complete variable domain (other parts from reference TRBV9 and TRBJ2-6): DSGVTQTPKHLITATGQRVTLRCSPRSGDLSVYWYQQSLDQGLQFLIQYYNGEERAKGNILERFSAQQFPDLHSELNLSSLELGDSALYFCASSAPEKGHEEAGANVLTFGAGSRLTVL.

This chain uses TRBV19 with TRBJ2-7; unclear D gene. This CDR3 has 13 amino acids. Trimming stripped 11 bases from V and 3 bases from J, with 17 bases between. CDR1 is LNHDA and CDR2 is SQIVND in the germline V gene (reference sequence). The CDR3 is CAAISVSNYEQYF. CDR3 sequence (DNA): TGTGCCGCGATCTCGGTCTCCAACTACGAGCAGTACTTC.

The chain recombines TRBV7-9 with TRBJ2-5, with D uncertain. The V end was cut by 3 bases, the J end by 1 base, with 9 bases between. CDR1 is SEHNR, CDR2 FQNEAQ, per germline (reference sequence). There are 14 residues in the CDR3. This CDR3 is CASSLGMGQETQYF. CDR3 DNA sequence: TGTGCCAGCAGCTTGGGGATGGGCCAAGAGACCCAGTACTTC.

The chain has TRBV29-1 and TRBJ2-7; 7 nucleotides agree with TRBD1. The CDR3 spans 16 residues. CDR1 is SQVTM, CDR2 ANQGSEA, per germline. Unmatched junction bases numbered 13, after V lost 1 base and J lost 4 bases. In DNA form, the CDR3 reads TGCAGCGTTGAAGGGGGAACAGGGGCCCACCCGTACGAGCAGTACTTC. This gives the protein CSVEGGTGAHPYEQYF.

The chain joins TRBV28 to TRBJ2-7; D is uncertain. Germline lookup yields CDR1 MDHEN and CDR2 SYDVKM. The V and J ends lost 2 bases and 1 base respectively, with 9 bases between them. This CDR3 has 14 amino acids. The CDR3 spells CASSLGPESYEQYF. The CDR3 nucleotides are TGTGCCAGCAGTTTAGGTCCAGAATCCTACGAGCAGTACTTC.

The gene calls are TRBV9 and TRBJ2-1, with TRBD2 matching over 12 bases. V dropped 3 bases and J dropped 9; count of bases not matched to a gene: 4. Germline V gives CDR1 SGDLS, CDR2 YYNGEE. The CDR3 is made up of 14 amino acids. In DNA form, the CDR3 reads TGTGCCAGCAGCGCTAGCGGGAGGGCTATTGAGCAGTTCTTC. Protein sequence: CASSASGRAIEQFF.

The chain combines TRBV5-5 with TRBJ1-5; 10 bases agree with TRBD1. CDR1 and CDR2 (germline): SGHKS, YYEKEE (reference sequence). CDR3 length: 15 amino acids. V gave up 4 bases and J gave up 1 base; unmatched junction bases: 2. In DNA, the CDR3 is TGTGCCAGCAGCAAGGGACAGGGGAGCAATCAGCCCCAGCATTTT. Translated, it gives CASSKGQGSNQPQHF.

The CDR3 sequence is CASSVGGMNTEAFF. The CDR3 bases are TGTGCCAGCAGCGTCGGGGGTATGAACACTGAAGCTTTCTTT. The chain recombines TRBV9 with TRBJ1-1, with D maybe TRBD1 (5 bases). The CDR3 covers 14 residues. Germline-derived CDR1 and CDR2 are SGDLS and YYNGEE. Trimming left V 2 bases short and J 0 bases short, with 8 bases between.

V usage is TRBV7-9 and J usage is TRBJ2-7, with D maybe TRBD2 (6 bases). The CDR3 spans 17 residues. Germline lookup yields CDR1 SEHNR and CDR2 FQNEAQ (reference sequence). Trimming removed 3 bases from V and 0 bases from J, with 18 bases in between. CDR3 bases: TGTGCCAGCAGCTTCCAGGGCTCGGGAGCCCTCTCCTACGAGCAGTACTTC. Translation: CASSFQGSGALSYEQYF.

The V call is TRBV9, the J call TRBJ2-2; maybe TRBD2 (6 bases). Per germline, CDR1 SGDLS and CDR2 YYNGEE. Deletions cut 0 bases from V and 4 bases from J, with 13 bases between. The CDR3 is 16 amino acids. In nucleotides, the CDR3 is TGTGCCAGCAGCGTAGTGGCGGGGCGAGGCACCGGGGAGCTGTTTTTT. It yields the protein CASSVVAGRGTGELFF.

The genes are TRBV2 and TRBJ1-3; possibly TRBD1 for D (6 bases). This CDR3 has 14 amino acids. Trimming shortened V by 4 bases and J by 8 bases, and 15 bases separated the two germline ends. Germline-derived CDR1 and CDR2 are SNHLY and FYNNEI. Here the CDR3 reads CASSVGWGADTIYF. The CDR3 bases are TGTGCCAGCAGTGTAGGATGGGGGGCAGACACCATATATTTT.

The V and J genes are TRBV4-1 and TRBJ1-4; 7 bases map to TRBD1. Trimming removed 4 bases from V and 2 bases from J; junction bases left unmatched: 7. The CDR3 is 16 residues long. The germline V gene encodes CDR1 MGHRA and CDR2 YSYEKL. The CDR3 loop is CASSPSTGATNEKLFF. The CDR3 bases are TGCGCCAGCAGCCCATCAACAGGGGCCACTAATGAAAAACTGTTTTTT.

This sequence joins TRBV14 and TRBJ1-2; possible D gene TRBD1, 5 bases. The CDR3 length is 16 residues. Germline V gene sequence: CDR1 SGHDN, CDR2 FVKESK. V gave up 1 base and J gave up 4 bases, with 16 bases separating them. The chain's CDR3 is CASSQGQAGRFYGYTF. In DNA form, the CDR3 reads TGTGCCAGCAGCCAAGGGCAGGCGGGGCGCTTCTATGGCTACACCTTC.

The V and J genes are TRBV13 and TRBJ1-1; TRBD1 matches 11 bases. The CDR3 spans 15 residues. The V gene end was trimmed by 4 bases and the J gene end by 5 bases; junction bases not matched to a gene: 6. The germline V gene has CDR1 PRHDT and CDR2 FYEKMQ (reference sequence). The CDR3 protein is CASSSPGTGGTEAFF. In nucleotides, the CDR3 is TGTGCCAGCAGCTCCCCCGGGACAGGGGGGACTGAAGCTTTCTTT.

The chain carries TRBV7-3 and TRBJ2-1; no clear D. Per germline, CDR1 SGHTA and CDR2 FQGTGA. V was pared by 5 bases and J by 8 bases, with 16 bases between. CDR3 length equals 14 residues. In DNA, the CDR3 is TGTGCCAGCAGCCCCCGCTTGGGCGGCGATGAGCAGTTCTTC. The encoded protein is CASSPRLGGDEQFF.